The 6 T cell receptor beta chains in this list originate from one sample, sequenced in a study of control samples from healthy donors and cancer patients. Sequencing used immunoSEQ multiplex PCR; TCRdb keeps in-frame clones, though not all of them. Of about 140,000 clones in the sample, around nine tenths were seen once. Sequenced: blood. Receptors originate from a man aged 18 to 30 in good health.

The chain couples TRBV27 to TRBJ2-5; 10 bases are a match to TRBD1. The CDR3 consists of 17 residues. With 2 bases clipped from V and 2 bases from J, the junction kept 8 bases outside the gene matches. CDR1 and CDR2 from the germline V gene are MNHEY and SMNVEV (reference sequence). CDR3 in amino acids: CASSLEWTGGEQETQYF. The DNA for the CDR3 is TGTGCCAGCAGTTTAGAGTGGACAGGGGGGGAACAAGAGACCCAGTACTTC.

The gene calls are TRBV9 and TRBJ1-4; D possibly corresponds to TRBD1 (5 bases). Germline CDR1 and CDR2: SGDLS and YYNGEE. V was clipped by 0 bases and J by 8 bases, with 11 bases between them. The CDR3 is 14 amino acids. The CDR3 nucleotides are TGTGCCAGCAGCGTAGGGACGGGGACGGAAAAACTGTTTTTT. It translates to CASSVGTGTEKLFF.

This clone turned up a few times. CDR3 sequence reads: CASNRLAGGPVEQYF. The CDR3 region has the DNA TGTGCCAGCAATCGACTAGCGGGGGGGCCGGTCGAGCAGTACTTC. The chain uses TRBV28 and TRBJ2-7; 14 bases agree with TRBD2. Germline assignment: CDR1 MDHEN and CDR2 SYDVKM. V trimming: 7 bases; J trimming: 6 bases; junction bases outside the gene matches: 8. This CDR3 comprises 15 residues.

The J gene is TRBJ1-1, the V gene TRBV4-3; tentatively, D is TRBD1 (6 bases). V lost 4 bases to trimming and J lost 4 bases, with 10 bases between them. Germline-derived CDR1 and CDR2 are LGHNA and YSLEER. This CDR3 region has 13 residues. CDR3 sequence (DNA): TGCGCCAGCAGCCCACAGGGTGGCACTGAAGCTTTCTTT. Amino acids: CASSPQGGTEAFF.

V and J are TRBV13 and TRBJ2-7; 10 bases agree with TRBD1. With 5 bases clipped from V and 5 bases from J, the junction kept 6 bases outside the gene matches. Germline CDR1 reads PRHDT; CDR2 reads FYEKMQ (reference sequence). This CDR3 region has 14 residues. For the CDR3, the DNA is TGTGCCAGCAGCCACACGGACAGGGGGAACGAGCAGTACTTC. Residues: CASSHTDRGNEQYF.

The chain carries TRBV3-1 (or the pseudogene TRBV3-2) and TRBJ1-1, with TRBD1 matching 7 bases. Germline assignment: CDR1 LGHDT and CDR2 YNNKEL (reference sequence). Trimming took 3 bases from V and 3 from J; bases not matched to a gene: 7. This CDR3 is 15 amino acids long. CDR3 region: CASSHLPTGYTEAFF. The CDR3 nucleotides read TGTGCCAGCAGCCACCTCCCGACAGGGTACACTGAAGCTTTCTTT.